This TCR beta chain was recorded in a study of molecular identifiers for immune sequencing clone quantification. For bulk TCR libraries, previously described methods and listed TCR primers were used. TCRdb reanalysed the PCR reads using MiXCR and keeps one entry per CDR3 protein. The sample lists 460,000 or so distinct CDR3 sequences, about 26% occurring once. The sample holds many counts of this clonotype. The germline V gene encodes CDR1 MDHEN and CDR2 SYDVKM. The CDR3 is made up of 15 amino acids. With V trimmed by 1 base and J by 4 bases, 4 bases remained unmatched. The TCR was taken from a human donor in good health. Some libraries in this study had Jurkat cell RNA spiked in. The chain links TRBV28 to TRBJ2-5, with 9 bases fitting TRBD2. Specimen: naive CD8+ T cells from blood, with Jurkat cell RNA spiked in. Subset of the sample: FACS-sorted CD8+CD4-CCR7+CD45RA+ naive T cells. The DNA of the CDR3 is TGTGCCAGCAGTTTATCAGGGACTAGCAGAGAGACCCAGTACTTC. Translation: CASSLSGTSRETQYF.